What follows describes a single T cell receptor (beta chain). This specimen belongs to a study of blood T cell repertoires in COVID-19. The CDR3 spans 15 residues. Germline assignment: CDR1 SGHRS and CDR2 YFSETQ. J lost 2 bases, V lost 4 bases, and 6 bases had no gene match. Profiled with immunoSEQ multiplex PCR; TCRdb holds only in-frame clones, not every one. The profile covers 350,000 to 400,000 clones, with around 92% appearing a single time and about 3% taken by the ten largest. Patients from Seattle were sampled longitudinally, starting during active infection. Sequenced input: peripheral blood. This TCR was recovered from a woman aged 25-40 years with COVID-19, enrolled during active disease. The J gene is TRBJ1-2, the V gene TRBV5-1; 9 nucleotides align to TRBD1. Here the CDR3 reads CASSPRTGENYGYTF. The CDR3 DNA reads TGCGCCAGCAGCCCCCGGACAGGGGAGAACTATGGCTACACCTTC.